This T cell receptor (beta chain) comes out of a study of regulatory T cells in long-lasting Graves disease. For the study at large: With positive TSH receptor antibodies and over 5 years of antithyroid drugs, Graves' disease was considered persistent. General study results and limits: Persistent disease preferred TRBV28, TRBJ1-2 and TRBJ2-5. Owing to a sample size that was small, accuracy may have been reduced.

Time point specified: persistent/refractory GD, antithyroid drugs over 5 years with positive TRAb. RNA extracted from PBMCs served as the sequencing template. Between the trimmed V and J ends, which lost 2 bases and 3 bases, there was a span of 14 bases. The CDR3 has 14 residues. Germline V CDR1 and CDR2: GTSNPN, SVGIG (reference sequence). As concerns this clonotype: What it binds is not known.

The TCR beta library used iRepertoire HTBI primers with Arm-PCR amplification of CDR3. TCRdb re-called the multiplex PCR reads with MiXCR, one entry per CDR3 protein. The table shows roughly 470,000 distinct CDR3 sequences, with less than 25% occurring only once. The material was peripheral blood mononuclear cells (PBMCs), obtained when the disease was refractory, from a patient treated with antithyroid drugs. This receptor was obtained from a female donor with Graves disease. The chain employs TRBV30 and TRBJ2-7, with D tentatively TRBD2 (6 bases). The chain's CDR3 is CAWSHGGLYYEQYF. CDR3 coding DNA: TGTGCCTGGAGTCACGGGGGTCTCTACTACGAGCAGTACTTC.